This TCR beta chain is drawn from a study of cytomegalovirus exposure and HLA in healthy donors. Germline V gene lookup returns CDR1 LNHNV and CDR2 YYDKDF (reference sequence). Trimming cost V 3 bases and J 0 bases; bases outside gene matches: 5. The CDR3 consists of 17 residues. PCR involved 60 Vbeta and 13 Jbeta primers. Clones were read by immunoSEQ multiplex PCR, and TCRdb kept only the in-frame ones, dropping some. In the table there are about 200,000 clones, roughly 80% of which are singletons. Material: PBMCs. The chain is built from TRBV15 and TRBJ2-3, with TRBD1 matching 11 bases. This clonotype was sampled from a man in his forties or fifties in good health and CMV-seropositive. This chain's CDR3 is CATSSWTGGGSTDTQYF. The CDR3 DNA is TGTGCCACCAGCAGCTGGACAGGGGGCGGAAGCACAGATACGCAGTATTTT. The full variable domain, with the rest looked up from reference TRBV15 and TRBJ2-3, is DAMVIQNPRYQVTQFGKPVTLSCSQTLNHNVMYWYQQKSSQAPKLLFHYYDKDFNNEADTPDNFQSRRPNTSFCFLDIRSPGLGDTAMYLCATSSWTGGGSTDTQYFGPGTRLTVL.